This TCR beta chain was captured by sequencing in a study of shared clonotypes between healthy human individuals (dated by TCRdb to the early 2020s). Background for the entire study: A couple of women and a few men aged 18 to 49 years were included in the cohort. For each donor, CD4 naive and CD4 memory were each given three plates, CD8 naive was given two plates, and CD8 memory was given one plate. Blood TCR repertoires of about five healthy adults were deeply sequenced to estimate repertoire size and the extent of clonotype sharing between individuals. Libraries were prepared and TCR repertoires were sequenced by different laboratories using diverse techniques, in order to increase sequencing depth and limit assay-specific biases. Leukapheresis yielded between about 0.94 and 9 billion PBMCs per donor.

What the work shows at the level of the full study, not this receptor alone: Based on pairwise subsampling, the degree of clonotype sharing among donors was expected to be affected by sequencing depth. Even with the large sequencing depth, rarefaction of the sorted-subset datasets indicated that sequencing was incomplete. Because the study included a small number of donors, the genetic and exposure-history diversity represented was limited. Sampling was restricted to blood, and TCR repertoires in tissues likely differ from the TCR repertoires found in blood. Naive subsets generally had larger estimated clonotype richness than memory subsets. Across a few donors, about 4.5% of naive CD4, roughly 3.8% of naive CD8, around 2.1% of memory CD4, and roughly 0.4% of memory CD8 clonotypes were shared. Higher generation probabilities were observed for clonotypes shared by all four sorted-subset donors than for non-shared clonotypes.

Of note for this clone: No antigen is known for it. No base quality values were provided; no much bigger clone lies one nucleotide off.

The CDR3 has 15 amino acids, counting the end cysteine and phenylalanine. CDR3 DNA is the only sequence kept; it has 45 bases, read in frame from the first base. Trimming costs V 0 bases and J 4 bases, and their ends lie 13 bases apart. CDR1 and CDR2 were assigned from the germline V gene as LGHNA and YNFKEQ. Using the deep immunoSEQ assay, multiplex PCR amplified TCR CDR3 regions from genomic DNA. Extracted genomic DNA from each cell subset was spread evenly across all wells of several immunoSEQ 96-well plates, with each plate serving as a replicate. For sorted subsets, approximately 210 ng genomic DNA, equal to 25,000 to 35,000 T cell genomes, was loaded into each replicate PCR. Purified libraries were quantified with a Qubit 3.0 fluorometer, sized on a Bioanalyzer 2100, and re-quantified with the KAPA Library Quantification kit. Every immunoSEQ 96-well plate was sequenced on a separate single-read 150-cycle Illumina NextSeq 550 flow cell. Per the original workflow: The immunoSEQ output contained only junctional sequences without quality scores, so filtering could not match that applied to full-length reads. Sequences were annotated with PyIR, a Python wrapper for IgBLAST v1.9, using IMGT germline references to assign V/J genes and CDR3. Reads with weak V/J assignments (E-value above 1e-6), missing CDR3, stop codons, out-of-frame junctions, or ambiguous translated residues were removed. V3J clonotypes were defined as sequences sharing the same inferred V gene, J gene, and CDR3 amino acid sequence. Percentage overlap between repertoires was computed as shared unique clonotypes divided by the size of the smaller repertoire. Repertoire richness was assessed with RTK rarefaction, the Chao1 estimator, and Recon v2.1 estimates of unobserved clonotypes. Generation probabilities for all TCRbeta clonotypes obtained by the gDNA method from a handful of donors were computed using OLGA. The clones in this table, taken by TCRdb from immuneACCESS, are in-frame only. Not every clone is retained; where verified, under half of the shortfall comes from an unresolved V gene, and the cause of the rest is unknown. That table is the source of V, J and clone size, and D and trimming were worked out from the DNA. Recorded for this sample are about 600,000 clones; around 97% of them occurred a single time. The top ten clones comprise about 0.06% of the sample.

The donors were healthy, HIV-negative adults with no recently reported acute infections or vaccinations. Only Caucasian adults living in Nashville, Tennessee, USA were represented among the donors. Magnetic negative selection was used to enrich CD4+ T cells, after which naive cells were positively selected on CD45RA and the negative fraction became the memory subset. Blood was collected by leukapheresis, and PBMCs were isolated by Ficoll-Histopaque density gradient centrifugation and then cryopreserved in liquid nitrogen vapor phase. Purity and quantity of every magnetically sorted T cell population were checked by analytical flow cytometry. From each sorted fraction, genomic DNA was isolated and quantified by UV absorbance on a Nanodrop 2000c.

Sequenced input: naive CD4+ T cells sorted from blood. The label giving this sample's cell subset or site can be read as: CD45RA+ positively selected. The clonotype was recovered from a woman in her 30s in good health. The chain is made from TRBV4-2 and TRBJ2-7, and the D gene may be TRBD1, 6 bases matching. The CDR3 reads as follows: CASSQEVSQGYEQYF. The DNA sequence is as follows: TGTGCCAGCAGCCAAGAAGTCTCGCAGGGGTACGAGCAGTACTTC.